The source of this TCR beta chain is a study of beta chain features in type 1 diabetes. Study-wide results and limits: Patients and controls would be equally affected if PCR favored shorter templates. Shorter TCRB CDR3s, moderately but significantly so, marked every one of the four CD4+ subsets in Type 1 diabetes patients. Among type 1 diabetes patients, VDJ junctions had fewer insertions and more deletions.

This clone was found a few times. What it binds is unknown. The CDR3 contains 16 residues. V shed 1 base and J shed 6 bases, with 16 bases lying between them. Looked up from germline, CDR1 is SEHNR and CDR2 is FQNEAQ (reference sequence). Isolated RNA was reverse transcribed in full, so expressed TCRB transcripts were sequenced. The method was immunoSEQ multiplex PCR; TCRdb's version includes in-frame clones alone and lacks a portion of them. The profile shows some 700,000 clones, 10% to 15% of them singletons. On average, the one heparinised blood draw given by each donor was approximately 0.12 L. Input material: naive CD4+ T cells from blood. This chain uses TRBV7-9 with TRBJ2-1, with no clear D. This sequence originates from a man aged 18-30 years with type 1 diabetes. The CDR3 DNA is TGTGCCAGCAGCTTAGTGCGTCAGAGCCTAACCAATGAGCAGTTCTTC. Protein product: CASSLVRQSLTNEQFF. The whole variable domain, filled in from reference TRBV7-9 and TRBJ2-1, reads DTGVSQNPRHKITKRGQNVTFRCDPISEHNRLYWYRQTLGQGPEFLTYFQNEAQLEKSRLLSDRFSAERPKGSFSTLEIQRTEQGDSAMYLCASSLVRQSLTNEQFFGPGTRLTVL.